The sequence of this TCR beta chain was determined in a study of shared clonotypes between healthy human individuals. Points on this clone: The antigen is not known.

Some clones are missing from TCRdb's copy, which holds only in-frame ones; the method was immunoSEQ multiplex PCR. The sample lists under 600,000 clones; 95% to 98% were seen once. Study results and limitations: The small donor group covered limited genetic and exposure diversity.

Naive CD8 cells lacked CD45RO, underwent positive selection for CCR7 and left out terminally differentiated effector memory CD45RA+ cells. The clonotype was recovered from a man younger than 45 in good health. The sequencing input was naive CD8+ T cells sorted from blood.

CDR3 in amino acids: CASSLRRTSPGEQFF. The CDR3 DNA is TGTGCCAGCAGTTTAAGGAGGACCAGCCCAGGTGAGCAGTTCTTC. The rearrangement links TRBV27 to TRBJ2-1; a possible D gene is TRBD2 (5 bases). CDR3 length: 15 amino acids. Germline CDR1 is MNHEY and CDR2 is SMNVEV (reference sequence). Trimming left V 2 bases short and J 9 bases short, with 17 bases between.